This TCR beta chain was recorded in a study of cytomegalovirus exposure and HLA in healthy donors. Here immunoSEQ multiplex PCR was the method, and the copy in TCRdb shows in-frame clones only, minus some. The sample contains tens of thousands of clones, 90% to 97% of which appear only once. This clone was seen just once. Its antigen remains unidentified. Whole-study results and caveats: Specificity of a few CMV-associated chains for CMV antigens was verified in vitro. The study designated 150 or so TCR beta chains cytomegalovirus-associated.

There are 11 residues in the CDR3. The V gene's germline CDR1 is GTSNPN and CDR2 SVGIG (reference sequence). J was trimmed by 5 bases and V by 5 bases; bases with no gene match: 0. The source of this sequence is a man aged 18-30 years in good health and CMV-seronegative. The chain has TRBV30 and TRBJ2-3, with 8 bases lining up with TRBD1. Specimen: PBMCs. CDR3 residues: CAWGQGDTQYF. The CDR3 coding sequence is TGTGCCTGGGGACAGGGAGATACGCAGTATTTT.